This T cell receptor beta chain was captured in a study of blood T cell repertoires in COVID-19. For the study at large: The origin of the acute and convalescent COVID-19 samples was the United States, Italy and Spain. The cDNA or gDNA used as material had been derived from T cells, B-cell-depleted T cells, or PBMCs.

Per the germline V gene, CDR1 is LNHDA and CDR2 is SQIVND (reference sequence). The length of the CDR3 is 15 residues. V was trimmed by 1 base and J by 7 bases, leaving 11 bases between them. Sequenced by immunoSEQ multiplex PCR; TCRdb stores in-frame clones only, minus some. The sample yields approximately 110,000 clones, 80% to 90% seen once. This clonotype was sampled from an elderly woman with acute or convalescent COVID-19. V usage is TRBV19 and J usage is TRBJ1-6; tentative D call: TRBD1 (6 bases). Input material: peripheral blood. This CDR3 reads CASSIVKGGNSPLHF. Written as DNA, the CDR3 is TGTGCCAGTAGTATAGTAAAGGGGGGGAATTCACCCCTCCACTTT.